Following are 30 T cell receptor beta chains from one sample sequenced in a study of blood T cells in healthy people across ages. Then a second PCR, running roughly 7 to 12 cycles, was carried out with a sample-barcoded 5' primer and a J-beta primer mix. MiXCR, applied by TCRdb to the 5' RACE reads, yields one record per CDR3 protein. The table has around 1,500,000 distinct CDR3 sequences, roughly 30% seen once. Sequencing used blood. The source is a woman aged 25-40 years in good health.

This clonotype was recorded at least ten times. V gene TRBV29-1 combines with J gene TRBJ2-5; maybe TRBD1 (6 bases). The CDR3 sequence is 12 residues long. CDR1 is SQVTM, CDR2 ANQGSEA, per germline. Trimming pared 5 bases from V and 5 bases from J, leaving 12 bases between. CDR3 DNA: TGCAGCGTTCTTGGACAGTCGGAGACCCAGTACTTC. It is translated as CSVLGQSETQYF.

This clonotype was detected only a few times. The J gene is TRBJ2-4, the V gene TRBV6-2 or TRBV6-3; the match to TRBD2 covers 7 bases. The V segment lost 10 bases and the J segment 13 bases; nucleotides outside the gene matches: 10. Germline values: CDR1 MNHEY, CDR2 SVGEGT. The CDR3 spans 11 residues. The CDR3 DNA sequence: TGTGCCACCCGACAAAGCGGGGAGCAGTACTTC. Translated, it gives CATRQSGEQYF.

This clonotype was seen a handful of times. The chain combines TRBV7-2 with TRBJ2-3, with 8 bases aligning to TRBD2. The CDR3 runs to 16 residues. Germline trimming cut 4 bases from V and 0 bases from J; bases unmatched to any gene: 6. Germline V gene sequence: CDR1 SGHTA, CDR2 FQGNSA. The CDR3 DNA reads as TGTGCCAGCAGCTCGCTAGCGGGCCTTAGCACAGATACGCAGTATTTT. Amino acid sequence: CASSSLAGLSTDTQYF.

The V and J genes are TRBV7-9 and TRBJ2-1; D remains unclear. CDR1 SEHNR and CDR2 FQNEAQ come from the germline V gene (reference sequence). This CDR3 region has 13 residues. The V gene lost 3 bases and the J gene lost 7 bases, with 10 bases spanning the gap. CDR3 nucleotides: TGTGCCAGCAGCTTGTATGGAGTGAATGAGCAGTTCTTC. It is translated as CASSLYGVNEQFF.

The table lists this clonotype with many counts. J is TRBJ2-5 and V is TRBV20-1, with TRBD2 matching over 7 bases. This CDR3 is 14 amino acids long. CDR1 and CDR2 (germline): DFQATT, SNEGSKA (reference sequence). V gave up 6 bases and J gave up 5 bases; unmatched junction bases: 12. DNA for the CDR3: TGCAGTGCCGCGACTAGCTCACCGGGGGAGACCCAGTACTTC. As protein: CSAATSSPGETQYF.

This clonotype was observed a handful of times. This sequence joins TRBV28 and TRBJ2-7; 12 bases agree with TRBD2. Germline CDR1 and CDR2: MDHEN and SYDVKM. The J segment lost 2 bases and the V segment lost 4 bases, leaving 12 bases of the junction unmatched. The CDR3 has 18 amino acids. The CDR3 coding sequence is TGTGCCAGCAGTTCACTAGCGGGGGGCCCGACTGGCCCCTACGAGCAGTACTTC. The encoded protein is CASSSLAGGPTGPYEQYF.

The J gene is TRBJ2-3, the V gene TRBV6-6, with D perhaps matching TRBD2 (6 bases). The CDR3 consists of 16 residues. V lost 9 bases and J 1 base, leaving 20 bases between the germline ends. Germline V gene data show CDR1 as MNHNY and CDR2 as SVGAGI (reference sequence). The CDR3 spells CASSGGAGYGTDTQYF. The CDR3 coding sequence is TGTGCCAGTAGTGGGGGAGCGGGCTACGGCACAGATACGCAGTATTTT.

This clonotype appeared a few times. This chain joins TRBV6-5 and TRBJ1-2; unclear D gene. The V end lost 2 bases, the J end lost 4 bases, and 8 bases lay between the germline ends. Germline assignment: CDR1 MNHEY and CDR2 SVGAGI. The CDR3 loop spans 13 amino acids. DNA of the CDR3: TGTGCCAGCAGTTACAGGGCAGGCTATGGCTACACCTTC. Translating it yields CASSYRAGYGYTF.

This rearrangement joins TRBV7-9 to TRBJ2-5, with TRBD2 identical over 9 bases. Trimming took 4 bases from V and 7 from J; bases not matched to a gene: 7. The germline CDR1 and CDR2 sequences are SEHNR and FQNEAQ (reference sequence). The CDR3 is made up of 14 amino acids. CDR3 sequence reads: CASSWLAGTGTQYF. CDR3 bases: TGTGCCAGCAGCTGGCTAGCGGGGACCGGGACCCAGTACTTC.

At least ten counts were recorded for this clonotype. CDR3 sequence: CSVEKGLAGLYNEQFF. The DNA of the CDR3 is TGCAGCGTTGAAAAGGGACTAGCGGGACTCTACAATGAGCAGTTCTTC. J is TRBJ2-1 and V is TRBV29-1; TRBD2 matches 13 bases. This CDR3 has 16 amino acids. J was trimmed by 3 bases and V by 2 bases; bases with no gene match: 4. Germline assignment: CDR1 SQVTM and CDR2 ANQGSEA.

The chain combines TRBV5-1 with TRBJ2-1; possibly TRBD1 for D (6 bases). The CDR3 contains 17 residues. Germline loops: CDR1 SGHRS, CDR2 YFSETQ. Trimming shortened V by 0 bases and J by 3 bases, and 16 bases separated the two germline ends. Here the CDR3 reads CASSLAPTGRSYNEQFF. Here the CDR3 DNA reads TGCGCCAGCAGCTTGGCTCCTACAGGGCGTAGCTACAATGAGCAGTTCTTC.

The rearrangement uses TRBV7-2 and TRBJ2-7; TRBD2 is a possible D gene (5 bases). The CDR3 sequence is 14 residues long. V was pared by 6 bases and J by 5 bases, with 17 bases between. Germline-derived CDR1 and CDR2 are SGHTA and FQGNSA. The CDR3 protein is CASSSGSLPHEQYF. As DNA, the CDR3 is TGTGCCAGCAGTTCGGGATCCCTCCCCCACGAGCAGTACTTC.

The rearrangement uses TRBV20-1 and TRBJ2-1, with 7 bases lining up with TRBD2. The CDR3 is 16 amino acids. Germline values: CDR1 DFQATT, CDR2 SNEGSKA (reference sequence). V dropped 7 bases and J dropped 2; count of bases not matched to a gene: 14. CDR3: CSVRALREFPYNEQFF. CDR3 sequence (DNA): TGCAGTGTCCGGGCTTTGCGGGAGTTCCCCTACAATGAGCAGTTCTTC.

The genes are TRBV6-1 and TRBJ2-7, with 12 positions matching TRBD1. With 10 bases clipped from V and 5 bases from J, the junction kept 9 bases outside the gene matches. Germline V gives CDR1 MNHNS, CDR2 SASEGT. The CDR3 runs 14 residues. CDR3 region: CANPKGTGGDEQYF. CDR3 nucleotide sequence: TGTGCCAACCCCAAGGGGACAGGGGGCGACGAGCAGTACTTC.

A note on this clonotype: A much more abundant neighbour one base away suggests this may be a read error. The chain links TRBV7-9 to TRBJ2-1, with 7 bases lining up with TRBD2. The CDR3 totals 15 residues. Germline assignment: CDR1 SEHNR and CDR2 FQNEAQ (reference sequence). The CDR3 spells CAGSRQGGGNNEQFF. CDR3 nucleotides: TGTGCCGGCAGTCGCCAAGGCGGGGGAAACAATGAGCAGTTCTTC.

The CDR3 sequence: CASRAGGPGTQYF. CDR3 nucleotide sequence: TGTGCCAGCCGCGCAGGGGGGCCCGGTACGCAGTATTTT. The chain is built from TRBV7-2 and TRBJ2-3, with D possibly being TRBD1 (7 bases). In germline, CDR1 is SGHTA, CDR2 FQGNSA. V was clipped by 8 bases and J by 8 bases, with 17 bases between them. This CDR3 comprises 13 residues.

V and J are TRBV11-2 and TRBJ2-1; 7 bases are shared with TRBD2. Losses at the gene ends were 5 bases for V and 9 bases for J; bases not matched to a gene: 7. The CDR3 is made up of 13 amino acids. The V gene's germline CDR1 is SGHAT and CDR2 FQNNGV. The CDR3, as DNA: TGTGCCAGCAGCGTTTGGGGGGGAGGTGAGCAGTTCTTC. Encoded protein: CASSVWGGGEQFF.

The V call is TRBV6-2 or TRBV6-3, the J call TRBJ2-3; the D is unclear. V lost 4 bases, J lost 5 bases, and 7 bases lay in between. The CDR3 runs to 12 residues. Germline loops: CDR1 MNHEY, CDR2 SVGEGT. The CDR3 protein is CASSSLRDTQYF. The CDR3 nucleotides read TGTGCCAGCAGTTCTCTGCGAGATACGCAGTATTTT.

The rearrangement joins TRBV9 to TRBJ2-3, with TRBD2 as a possible D gene (5 bases). Germline V CDR1 and CDR2: SGDLS, YYNGEE. The CDR3 is 16 amino acids. Trimming cost V 4 bases and J 0 bases, with 15 bases left between them. Here the CDR3 reads CASSIGGRRSTDTQYF. CDR3 coding DNA: TGTGCCAGCAGCATAGGAGGCAGGAGGAGCACAGATACGCAGTATTTT.

This clonotype was picked up many times. The rearrangement uses TRBV7-9 and TRBJ2-7; 7 bases map to TRBD1. Germline V gene data show CDR1 as SEHNR and CDR2 as FQNEAQ (reference sequence). The CDR3 runs 15 residues. V was clipped by 5 bases and J by 2 bases; unmatched bases: 9. The CDR3 reads CASSPTGVGPYEQYF. The CDR3 DNA follows: TGTGCCAGCAGCCCAACAGGGGTCGGACCCTACGAGCAGTACTTC.

The CDR3 nucleotides are TGTGCCAGCAGCCAAGTTTCTGGAAACACCATATATTTT. Its protein product is CASSQVSGNTIYF. The J gene is TRBJ1-3, the V gene TRBV14; D gene unclear. Germline V lookup: CDR1 SGHDN, CDR2 FVKESK. The CDR3 contains 13 residues. V lost 1 base to trimming and J lost 1 base, with 2 bases between them.

Here the CDR3 DNA reads TGCGCCAGCAGCCAACCGCGTGGAGAGACCCAGTACTTC. Translating gives CASSQPRGETQYF. This chain links TRBV4-1 with TRBJ2-7; D call uncertain. The J call may not be correct, given that the DNA end is closer to TRBJ2-5. The CDR3 extends over 13 amino acids. Germline V lookup: CDR1 MGHRA, CDR2 YSYEKL.

The V call is TRBV2, the J call TRBJ1-2; D unresolved. This CDR3 has 14 amino acids. Germline V gene lookup returns CDR1 SNHLY and CDR2 FYNNEI. V lost 4 bases, J lost 6 bases, and 15 bases lay in between. The CDR3 DNA reads as TGTGCCAGCAGTGGGGCAGGAGACTACCATGGCTACACCTTC. Translating it yields CASSGAGDYHGYTF.

V and J are TRBV11-2 and TRBJ2-3; D gene unclear. CDR3 size: 14 residues. Germline values: CDR1 SGHAT, CDR2 FQNNGV. The ends were cut back, 5 bases at V and 5 bases at J, with 14 bases in the middle. The DNA for the CDR3 is TGTGCCAGCAGCCTAGTCGAAACCATAGATACGCAGTATTTT. This gives the protein CASSLVETIDTQYF.

CDR3 sequence (DNA): TGTGCCAGCAGGTACTGGGCGGGCCAGCCCCAGCATTTT. Translated: CASRYWAGQPQHF. The chain has TRBV2 and TRBJ1-5; D gene uncertain. The CDR3 is 13 residues long. Per the germline V gene, CDR1 is SNHLY and CDR2 is FYNNEI. V was trimmed by 6 bases and J by 7 bases, leaving 13 bases between them.

This chain connects TRBV2 to TRBJ1-1; D not certain. Trimming cost V 3 bases and J 8 bases, with 4 bases left between them. This CDR3 is 10 amino acids long. CDR1 and CDR2 (germline): SNHLY, FYNNEI. DNA for the CDR3: TGTGCCAGCAGTGAGACAGAAGCTTTCTTT. It specifies CASSETEAFF.

As concerns this clonotype: It may be a read error: a sequence one base away is much more abundant. This rearrangement joins TRBV10-1 to TRBJ2-7, with unresolved D. The CDR3 has 10 residues. V was shortened by 3 bases and J by 7 bases, with 4 bases between the two germline ends. The V gene's germline CDR1 is WNHNN and CDR2 SYGVQD (reference sequence). CDR3 region: CASSDSEQYF. CDR3 in DNA: TGCGCCAGCAGTGATAGTGAGCAGTACTTC.

This chain links TRBV29-1 with TRBJ2-7, with unresolved D. The V end was cut by 4 bases, the J end by 2 bases, with 15 bases between. Germline CDR1 is SQVTM and CDR2 is ANQGSEA. The CDR3 spans 14 residues. The chain's CDR3 is CSVGSPYDTYEQYF. CDR3 DNA sequence: TGCAGCGTTGGCAGCCCCTATGATACCTACGAGCAGTACTTC.

The rearrangement links TRBV25-1 to TRBJ1-6; D might be TRBD1 (5 bases). The V gene's germline CDR1 is MGHDK and CDR2 SYGVNS. The CDR3 spans 14 residues. Trimming removed 6 bases from V and 2 bases from J, with 8 bases in between. The CDR3 DNA is TGTGCCAGCAGAGACAGCACCTATAATTCACCCCTCCACTTT. Translation gives CASRDSTYNSPLHF.

This clonotype was detected a few times. The gene calls are TRBV5-1 and TRBJ2-7; D perhaps matches TRBD2 (6 bases). Germline CDR1 SGHRS, CDR2 YFSETQ. The V gene lost 4 bases and the J gene lost 7 bases, with 15 bases spanning the gap. CDR3 length: 13 amino acids. The CDR3 DNA sequence: TGCGCCAGCAGCGAACAGTGGAGGGCGGAGCAGTACTTC. Amino acid sequence: CASSEQWRAEQYF.